These 27 T cell receptor beta chains share one sample of origin, sequenced in a study of tumor-infiltrating lymphocytes in primary liver carcinoma. TCR beta cDNA came from roughly 0.45 ug total RNA, primed with a constant-region primer. Employing slightly modified ARM-PCR, three nested multiplex PCR rounds were run, and these gave rise to the TCR beta libraries. Amplification in the first two PCR rounds was performed using TRBV1-TRBV30 forward primers and a C-beta reverse primer for 10 cycles each. MiXCR was run by TCRdb on the multiplex PCR reads, yielding one entry per CDR3 protein. The repertoire holds approximately 300,000 distinct CDR3 sequences, over 55% seen once, with roughly 9% in the top ten. The blood RNA (from unsorted whole blood) was obtained, and germline DNA was also extracted. Sequenced: peripheral blood. Receptors were obtained from a man aged 40-49 years with primary liver carcinoma and hepatitis B virus infection.

With respect to this clonotype: This may be a read error, as it is one base from a much larger clone. CDR3 amino acids: CANTRGWNTEAFF. The CDR3 DNA reads TGTGCCAACACCCGTGGATGGAACACTGAAGCTTTCTTT. The chain couples TRBV6-1 to TRBJ1-1, with D unresolved. V was clipped by 10 bases and J by 1 base, with 13 bases between them. The CDR3 has 13 amino acids. Looked up from germline, CDR1 is MNHNS and CDR2 is SASEGT.

The table lists this clonotype with many counts. V gene TRBV29-1 combines with J gene TRBJ1-1, with 10 bases matching TRBD1. The J segment lost 0 bases and the V segment lost 4 bases, leaving 5 bases of the junction unmatched. The CDR3 consists of 15 residues. Germline CDR1 is SQVTM and CDR2 is ANQGSEA. DNA for the CDR3: TGCAGCGTTGCACCGGGACAGGGGATGAACACTGAAGCTTTCTTT. Amino acid sequence: CSVAPGQGMNTEAFF. The complete variable domain, with remaining parts taken from reference TRBV29-1 and TRBJ1-1, reads SAVISQKPSRDICQRGTSLTIQCQVDSQVTMMFWYRQQPGQSLTLIATANQGSEATYESGFVIDKFPISRPNLTFSTLTVSNMSPEDSSIYLCSVAPGQGMNTEAFFGQGTRLTVV.

The chain combines TRBV12-3 or TRBV12-4 with TRBJ2-6; TRBD1 agrees at 8 bases. Germline trimming cut 6 bases from V and 8 bases from J; bases unmatched to any gene: 9. This CDR3 contains 15 residues. CDR3 bases: TGTGCCAGCAGCTCACAGGGGGGCGGGACCAACGTCCTGACTTTC. As protein: CASSSQGGGTNVLTF.

Note on this clonotype: One base away lies a much larger clone, so this may be a sequencing read error. The chain couples TRBV5-6 to TRBJ2-2; D is ambiguous. This CDR3 is 15 amino acids long. V lost 0 bases and J 5 bases, leaving 11 bases between the germline ends. Germline CDR1 is SGHDT and CDR2 is YYEEEE. The CDR3 reads CASSLGGWRTGELFF. The CDR3 bases are TGTGCCAGCAGCTTGGGGGGATGGAGAACCGGGGAGCTGTTTTTT.

As for this clonotype: The junction and the germline gene differ at one end; a read error may be behind it. The chain recombines TRBV4-2 with TRBJ2-1, with D possibly being TRBD2 (6 bases). The CDR3 consists of 17 residues. The V gene's germline CDR1 is LGHNA and CDR2 YNFKEQ. The CDR3 is CASGQDGSGDSYNKQFF. For the CDR3, the DNA is TGTGCCAGCGGCCAAGACGGTAGCGGAGACTCCTACAATAAGCAGTTCTTC.

Many counts were recorded for this clonotype. The chain uses TRBV29-1 and TRBJ1-4; D possibly corresponds to TRBD1 (5 bases). The V gene's germline CDR1 is SQVTM and CDR2 ANQGSEA. The CDR3 is 14 amino acids. The ends were cut back, 8 bases at V and 7 bases at J, with 20 bases in the middle. The CDR3 DNA is TGCAGCTTTCTATTAATGGACAAGGGTGAAAAACTGTTTTTT. This encodes CSFLLMDKGEKLFF.

This rearrangement joins TRBV7-9 to TRBJ2-3, with D maybe TRBD2 (5 bases). This CDR3 has 14 amino acids. Trimming shortened V by 5 bases and J by 6 bases, and 15 bases separated the two germline ends. Germline V gene data show CDR1 as SEHNR and CDR2 as FQNEAQ (reference sequence). The CDR3 DNA follows: TGTGCCAGCAGCCCCAGTAGCGTGGGGGATACGCAGTATTTT. This translates into CASSPSSVGDTQYF.

With regard to this clonotype: Sequence at one end of the junction differs from germline and may be a read error. The rearrangement uses TRBV11-1 and TRBJ1-1; D is unclear. Per germline, CDR1 SGHAT and CDR2 FQDESV (reference sequence). The CDR3 runs to 14 residues. In nucleotides, the CDR3 is TGTGCCTGCAGTTTCTCGGTAGAGAGCACTGAAGCTTTCTTT. It is translated as CACSFSVESTEAFF.

In the case of this clonotype: One end of the junction is discordant with germline, which a read error may explain. The chain links TRBV6-2 or TRBV6-3 to TRBJ2-3; a possible D gene is TRBD2 (5 bases). Germline V lookup: CDR1 MNHEY, CDR2 SVGEGT. The CDR3 has 13 amino acids. CDR3 protein: CASREVSTDMQYF. CDR3 DNA: TGTGCCAGCAGGGAGGTTAGCACAGATATGCAGTATTTT.

There are a few counts of this clonotype. This chain connects TRBV7-9 to TRBJ1-4; D unresolved. This CDR3 contains 15 residues. V lost 3 bases, J lost 14 bases, and 22 bases lay in between. The germline V gene has CDR1 SEHNR and CDR2 FQNEAQ (reference sequence). In DNA form, the CDR3 reads TGTGCCAGCAGCTTCACCCCTGGACCAGCAGGAAAGCTGTTTTTT. It encodes CASSFTPGPAGKLFF.

This clonotype was seen a handful of times. The chain employs TRBV12-3 or TRBV12-4 and TRBJ2-1; the match to TRBD2 covers 7 bases. CDR3 length: 15 amino acids. Unmatched junction bases numbered 14, after V lost 6 bases and J lost 9 bases. CDR3 coding DNA: TGTGCCAGCAGCCCGCTCAGCGGGGCACCTGGTGAGCAGTTCTTC. It specifies CASSPLSGAPGEQFF.

This clonotype was seen a handful of times. The junction does not match germline at one end; this may be a read error. The chain couples TRBV6-5 to TRBJ2-7, with 12 bases matching TRBD1. The CDR3 is 15 residues long. Germline CDR1 and CDR2: MNHEY and SVGAGI. The DNA for the CDR3 is TGTGCCAGCAGTAAGCCCGGGACAGGGGGCTACGATCAGTACTTC. Translating it yields CASSKPGTGGYDQYF.

Worth noting for this clonotype: A much more abundant neighbour one base away suggests this may be a read error. The CDR3 spells CASTTPGDSYNEQFF. The CDR3 DNA reads TGTGCCAGCACCACCCCTGGGGATTCATACAATGAGCAGTTCTTC. This chain connects TRBV6-2 or TRBV6-3 to TRBJ2-1, with unresolved D. The CDR3 loop spans 15 amino acids. The germline V gene encodes CDR1 MNHEY and CDR2 SVGEGT. V lost 7 bases, J lost 4 bases, and 17 bases lay in between.

This clonotype was observed at least ten times. The gene calls are TRBV4-1 and TRBJ2-1, with D perhaps matching TRBD2 (6 bases). CDR1 and CDR2 (germline): MGHRA, YSYEKL. The CDR3 consists of 17 residues. V lost 0 bases and J 5 bases, leaving 17 bases between the germline ends. The CDR3 bases are TGCGCCAGCAGCCAAGATCTGGGACTGGGGGGTAACAATGAGCAGTTCTTC. Residues: CASSQDLGLGGNNEQFF.

The J gene is TRBJ2-7, the V gene TRBV28; 7 bases match TRBD1. The CDR3 is 14 residues long. The V gene's germline CDR1 is MDHEN and CDR2 SYDVKM. J lost 3 bases, V lost 10 bases, and 12 bases had no gene match. In DNA form, the CDR3 reads TGTGCCACTAAGGGGGCGGGCAGCCTCTACGAGCAGTACTTC. Its protein is CATKGAGSLYEQYF.

This chain connects TRBV6-1 to TRBJ2-1, with 8 positions matching TRBD2. CDR1 and CDR2 (germline): MNHNS, SASEGT. CDR3 size: 13 residues. V lost 9 bases to trimming and J lost 5 bases; unmatched junction nucleotides: 6. CDR3 DNA: TGTGCCAGTAAAGGACTAGCCAACAATGAGCAGTTCTTC. Its protein is CASKGLANNEQFF.

The sample holds one count of this clonotype. This sequence may be a read error, since a much larger clone differs from it by one base. CDR3 DNA sequence: TGCGCCAGCAGTGATGATGGGAACGCCGGGGAGCTGTTTTTT. Translating gives CASSDDGNAGELFF. This chain connects TRBV10-2 to TRBJ2-2; D is ambiguous. Germline V gene lookup returns CDR1 WSHSY and CDR2 SAAADI. This CDR3 comprises 14 residues.

Of note for this clonotype: One junction end disagrees with the germline gene, perhaps due to a read error. The chain recombines TRBV6-6 with TRBJ1-1, with D perhaps matching TRBD1 (5 bases). Germline CDR1 and CDR2: MNHNY and SVGAGI (reference sequence). CDR3 length: 12 residues. CDR3: CVSSGQNTEAFF. The CDR3 DNA follows: TGTGTCAGCAGTGGACAGAACACTGAAGCTTTCTTT.

About this clonotype: A junction end diverges from the germline sequence, so it may reflect a read error. This chain joins TRBV4-1 and TRBJ1-4, with TRBD1 identical over 10 bases. CDR1 and CDR2 from the germline V gene are MGHRA and YSYEKL. The CDR3 totals 18 residues. DNA of the CDR3: TGCGCCAACAGCCAAGAAGGAGGGGACAGGGGAGCATTTGAACAACTGTTTTTT. It yields the protein CANSQEGGDRGAFEQLFF.

This rearrangement joins TRBV5-4 to TRBJ2-5; 8 positions agree with TRBD1. The V gene's germline CDR1 is SGHNT and CDR2 YYREEE (reference sequence). This CDR3 is 16 amino acids long. After removal of 4 bases from V and 2 bases from J, the junction contained 10 bases not matched to a gene. The CDR3 region is CASSLRTGRYQETQYF. CDR3 DNA: TGTGCCAGCAGCCTGCGGACAGGGCGGTATCAAGAGACCCAGTACTTC.

This clonotype was seen a single time. This chain joins TRBV6-5 and TRBJ2-2; D could derive from TRBD1 or TRBD2 (6 bases each). This CDR3 spans 13 amino acids. In germline, CDR1 is MNHEY, CDR2 SVGAGI. The V end lost 6 bases, the J end lost 5 bases, and 10 bases lay between the germline ends. CDR3 residues: CASREGGTGELFF. Written as DNA, the CDR3 is TGTGCCAGCAGAGAAGGGGGGACCGGGGAGCTGTTTTTT.

Concerning this clonotype itself: An end of the junction differs from the germline gene, which may be a read error. This chain joins TRBV5-4 and TRBJ2-7; 8 bases match TRBD2. CDR1 SGHNT and CDR2 YYREEE come from the germline V gene (reference sequence). The CDR3 has 16 amino acids. The CDR3 protein is CASSSTSGRYSYDQYF. In nucleotides, the CDR3 is TGTGCCAGCAGCTCGACCAGCGGGAGATACTCCTACGATCAGTACTTC.

This clonotype was detected only once. Just one base apart from a much larger clone, this may be a read error. The chain links TRBV6-1 to TRBJ2-1; D call uncertain. Germline V gives CDR1 MNHNS, CDR2 SASEGT. CDR3 length equals 13 residues. The CDR3 loop is CAGSEPGDNEQFF. DNA of the CDR3: TGTGCCGGCAGTGAACCAGGCGACAATGAGCAGTTCTTC.

About this clonotype itself: As the CDR3 is not closed by the conserved phenylalanine or tryptophan, this likely results from a read error. The DNA is left out, because the CDR3 cannot be placed on it with certainty; the CDR3 is given as TCRdb lists it. The genes are TRBV29-1 and TRBJ2-1; the table calls TRBD2, which could not be checked here. Germline V CDR1 and CDR2: SQVTM, ANQGSEA. Both ends counted, the CDR3 spans 13 residues. This chain's CDR3 is CSVGLGAYNELFL.

Remarks on this clonotype: A read error may produce the germline difference seen at one junction end. V and J are TRBV11-1 and TRBJ1-1; no firm D call. The CDR3 consists of 12 residues. Germline V gene lookup returns CDR1 SGHAT and CDR2 FQDESV (reference sequence). This chain's CDR3 is CASSSWDTEAFF. CDR3 in DNA: TGTGCCAGTAGCTCGTGGGACACTGAAGCTTTCTTT.

Concerning this clonotype: Its ends do not fully match the called genes, so a read error is possible. The J gene is TRBJ1-1, the V gene TRBV25-1; D may be TRBD1 (5 bases). The germline V gene has CDR1 MGHDK and CDR2 SYGVNS. This CDR3 comprises 13 residues. CDR3 in amino acids: CPSEIGAGTEAIF. CDR3 DNA: TGTCCCAGCGAAATCGGGGCTGGGACTGAAGCTATCTTT.

This clonotype turned up a few times. The rearrangement links TRBV6-2 or TRBV6-3 to TRBJ2-7; D unclear. Trimming took 0 bases from V and 5 from J, leaving 11 bases between them. Germline loops: CDR1 MNHEY, CDR2 SVGEGT. CDR3 length equals 14 residues. This CDR3 reads CASSYSGYPHEQYF. CDR3 DNA sequence: TGTGCCAGCAGTTACTCGGGATACCCTCACGAGCAGTACTTC.